The 4 T cell receptor beta chains below all came from one sample that was sequenced in a study of shared clonotypes between healthy human individuals. Using immunoSEQ multiplex PCR, the repertoire was profiled, and TCRdb retains in-frame clones only, with some absent. The sample lists about 1.5 million clones, about 98% occurring once. Sequencing input: naive CD4+ T cells sorted from blood. Indicated subset: CD45RA+ positively selected. Source of these receptors: a man aged 25 to 45 in good health.

As regards this clone: This sample includes further DNA sequences coding for the same CDR3. This rearrangement joins TRBV18 to TRBJ1-1; 7 bases match TRBD1. CDR3 size: 13 residues. After removal of 5 bases from V and 1 base from J, the junction contained 1 base not matched to a gene. Germline V gene data show CDR1 as KGHSH and CDR2 as LQKENI. The CDR3 here is CASSGQANTEAFF. The CDR3 DNA reads TGTGCCAGCTCAGGACAGGCGAACACTGAAGCTTTCTTT.

The chain employs TRBV13 and TRBJ2-7; the D is unclear. Germline V CDR1 and CDR2: PRHDT, FYEKMQ (reference sequence). This CDR3 is built from 15 residues. V shed 3 bases and J shed 0 bases, with 12 bases lying between them. The CDR3 sequence is CASSFPGSASYEQYF. The CDR3 bases are TGTGCCAGCAGCTTCCCCGGGTCGGCCTCCTACGAGCAGTACTTC.

V is TRBV28 and J is TRBJ2-7; no firm D call. There are 15 residues in the CDR3. Trimming cost V 6 bases and J 0 bases, with 15 bases left between them. Germline V gives CDR1 MDHEN, CDR2 SYDVKM. CDR3 coding DNA: TGTGCCAGCAGAGACCCCACGGCTAGCTCCTACGAGCAGTACTTC. This encodes CASRDPTASSYEQYF.

The V gene is TRBV11-2, the J gene TRBJ1-2, with D unresolved. This CDR3 region has 13 residues. Trimming left V 5 bases short and J 8 bases short, with 15 bases between. CDR1 is SGHAT, CDR2 FQNNGV, per germline. The DNA for the CDR3 is TGTGCCAGCAGCCGTCTTGATTTAGGGGGCTACACCTTC. This encodes CASSRLDLGGYTF.